The next 21 T cell receptor beta chains were all read from a single sample in a study of blood T cells in healthy people across ages. Primers used in a second PCR of roughly 6 to 12 cycles were a sample-barcoded 5' primer and a J-beta primer mix. One entry per CDR3 protein, called by TCRdb with MiXCR from the 5' RACE reads. This table has approximately 1.5 million distinct CDR3 sequences, 30% to 35% appearing once. Material: blood. The receptors were gathered from a woman aged 30 to 39 in good health.

The gene calls are TRBV5-1 and TRBJ1-1; no firm D call. The CDR3 is 14 residues long. Germline V lookup: CDR1 SGHRS, CDR2 YFSETQ. The V and J ends lost 3 bases and 10 bases respectively, with 19 bases between them. The CDR3 bases are TGCGCCAGCAGCTCCGCACTTAAGACTGAGGGAGCTTTCTTT. Its translation is CASSSALKTEGAFF. The variable domain in full, completed from reference TRBV5-1 and TRBJ1-1, reads KAGVTQTPRYLIKTRGQQVTLSCSPISGHRSVSWYQQTPGQGLQFLFEYFSETQRNKGNFPGRFSGRQFSNSRSEMNVSTLELGDSALYLCASSSALKTEGAFFGQGTRLTVV.

The chain links TRBV7-8 to TRBJ2-5; perhaps D is TRBD1 or TRBD2 (6 bases each). Trimming cost V 4 bases and J 7 bases, with 16 bases left between them. CDR3 size: 14 residues. CDR1 and CDR2 (germline): SGHVS, FQNEAQ. The CDR3 sequence: CASSSTGAVVTQYF. CDR3 bases: TGTGCCAGCAGCTCTACGGGGGCGGTTGTGACCCAGTACTTC.

This clonotype has just a few counts. This sequence joins TRBV27 and TRBJ2-1; TRBD2 matches 14 bases. The CDR3 runs to 15 residues. Germline V gives CDR1 MNHEY, CDR2 SMNVEV (reference sequence). J was trimmed by 14 bases and V by 5 bases; bases with no gene match: 11. CDR3 coding DNA: TGTGCCAGCAGTCAACTGACTAGCGGGGGGGTTAACGAGTTCTTC. This codes for CASSQLTSGGVNEFF.

This chain connects TRBV4-1 to TRBJ2-1, with 8 bases matching TRBD2. This CDR3 spans 15 amino acids. CDR1 and CDR2 (germline): MGHRA, YSYEKL. Germline trimming cut 3 bases from V and 6 bases from J; bases unmatched to any gene: 7. The CDR3 is CASSQREDLSNEQFF. CDR3 in DNA: TGCGCCAGCAGCCAGCGGGAGGACCTTTCCAATGAGCAGTTCTTC.

The chain recombines TRBV24-1 with TRBJ2-3; possible D gene TRBD2, 5 bases. The CDR3 runs to 16 residues. V was shortened by 4 bases and J by 1 base, with 14 bases between the two germline ends. The germline V gene has CDR1 KGHDR and CDR2 SFDVKD. The CDR3 reads CATSDTGLGGTDTQYF. In nucleotides, the CDR3 is TGTGCCACCAGTGACACCGGGCTCGGGGGCACAGATACGCAGTATTTT.

Concerning this clonotype: This clone may be a read error of a much larger clone one base away. This chain links TRBV6-5 with TRBJ2-5; 13 bases agree with TRBD2. The CDR3 has 15 residues. Germline CDR1 is MNHEY and CDR2 is SVGAGI. Trimming removed 5 bases from V and 11 bases from J; junction bases left unmatched: 11. CDR3 bases: TGTGCCAGCAGTCAACTAGCGGGGGGGCTCAATGAGCAGTACTTC. As protein: CASSQLAGGLNEQYF.

The gene calls are TRBV5-1 and TRBJ2-5; 8 bases are a match to TRBD2. CDR1 and CDR2 (germline): SGHRS, YFSETQ. The J segment lost 3 bases and the V segment lost 4 bases, leaving 14 bases of the junction unmatched. This CDR3 comprises 17 residues. The CDR3 sequence: CASSLPIRGGEKETQYF. The CDR3 region has the DNA TGCGCCAGCAGCCTACCAATTCGGGGGGGGGAGAAAGAGACCCAGTACTTC.

This sequence joins TRBV20-1 and TRBJ2-7; 13 bases map to TRBD2. The V gene end was trimmed by 3 bases and the J gene end by 5 bases; junction bases not matched to a gene: 4. The germline gives CDR1 DFQATT, CDR2 SNEGSKA (reference sequence). CDR3 length: 14 amino acids. This CDR3 reads CSASPGTSGNEQYF. The CDR3, as DNA: TGCAGTGCTAGCCCGGGGACTAGCGGGAACGAGCAGTACTTC.

The gene calls are TRBV27 and TRBJ1-2; 7 bases line up with TRBD1. Trimming took 5 bases from V and 4 from J; bases not matched to a gene: 7. CDR3 size: 14 residues. Looked up from germline, CDR1 is MNHEY and CDR2 is SMNVEV (reference sequence). This CDR3 is CASSPGQTIYGYTF. The CDR3 nucleotides read TGTGCCAGCAGTCCGGGACAGACTATCTATGGCTACACCTTC.

This clonotype has only a few counts. The V and J genes are TRBV18 and TRBJ2-1; 7 bases fit TRBD2. This CDR3 has 15 residues. Germline lookup yields CDR1 KGHSH and CDR2 LQKENI. After removal of 2 bases from V and 5 bases from J, the junction contained 6 bases not matched to a gene. The CDR3 DNA follows: TGTGCCAGCTCACCAAGGAGCGGGGTGAACAATGAGCAGTTCTTC. Residues: CASSPRSGVNNEQFF.

This clonotype was seen repeatedly, ten times or more. The chain carries TRBV12-3 or TRBV12-4 and TRBJ2-1; TRBD2 might be the D (6 bases). Trimming removed 7 bases from V and 7 bases from J, with 11 bases in between. The CDR3 is made up of 12 amino acids. The CDR3 DNA reads as TGTGCCAGCACTCCGGAGGGAAATGAGCAGTTCTTC. Residues: CASTPEGNEQFF.

This clonotype occurred a few times. The genes are TRBV12-3 or TRBV12-4 and TRBJ2-1; possibly TRBD1 or TRBD2 for D (5 bases each). V was cut by 9 bases and J by 6 bases, with 9 bases left in between. CDR3 size: 11 residues. CDR3 region: CASWGINEQFF. CDR3 DNA sequence: TGTGCCAGTTGGGGGATCAATGAGCAGTTCTTC.

This sequence joins TRBV4-2 and TRBJ2-5, with 8 bases lining up with TRBD2. The germline gives CDR1 LGHNA, CDR2 YNFKEQ. V gave up 1 base and J gave up 11 bases; unmatched junction bases: 18. The CDR3 is made up of 17 amino acids. The CDR3 loop is CASSQVSGSTGLYEQYF. CDR3 bases: TGTGCCAGCAGCCAAGTCAGCGGGAGTACGGGTCTGTATGAGCAGTACTTC.

Comment on this clonotype: Because the CDR3 is missing its conserved closing phenylalanine or tryptophan, this is likely a read error. The rearrangement joins TRBV9 to TRBJ2-7; 12 bases are a match to TRBD2. The ends lost 2 bases at V and 6 bases at J; junction bases unmatched: 6. The CDR3 has 15 residues. Per the germline V gene, CDR1 is SGDLS and CDR2 is YYNGEE. This CDR3 reads CASSVGLAGGVEQYC. CDR3 nucleotides: TGTGCCAGCAGCGTGGGGCTAGCGGGAGGGGTCGAGCAGTACTGC.

The genes are TRBV11-2 and TRBJ2-1; a possible D gene is TRBD2 (6 bases). This CDR3 has 12 residues. V dropped 7 bases and J dropped 11 bases, with 15 bases sitting between them. The germline V gene has CDR1 SGHAT and CDR2 FQNNGV. The CDR3 sequence is CASILQGLQQFF. The CDR3 nucleotides read TGTGCCAGCATCCTCCAGGGACTTCAGCAGTTCTTC.

This clonotype turned up a few times. The chain has TRBV29-1 and TRBJ2-3, with a possible D match to TRBD2 (6 bases). The ends were cut back, 4 bases at V and 6 bases at J, with 17 bases in the middle. The germline V gene encodes CDR1 SQVTM and CDR2 ANQGSEA. The CDR3 length is 14 residues. The CDR3 DNA sequence: TGCAGCGTTGGGAGGGGCACGGGCGGGGATACGCAGTATTTT. Protein product: CSVGRGTGGDTQYF.

The V and J genes are TRBV12-3 or TRBV12-4 and TRBJ2-1; 13 bases line up with TRBD2. V was pared by 3 bases and J by 8 bases, with 10 bases of the junction left unmatched. The CDR3 is made up of 17 amino acids. The CDR3 bases are TGTGCCAGCAGTTTCCTACTAGCGGGAGGGCCGGGGGATGAGCAGTTCTTC. Residues: CASSFLLAGGPGDEQFF.

This clonotype was seen only once. The chain combines TRBV7-4 with TRBJ1-6; 8 bases are a match to TRBD1. The CDR3 loop spans 14 amino acids. V dropped 8 bases and J dropped 6; count of bases not matched to a gene: 6. Germline values: CDR1 SGHVT, CDR2 SQSDAQ. The CDR3 protein is CASWEDRGNSPLHF. CDR3 DNA: TGTGCCAGCTGGGAAGACAGGGGTAATTCACCCCTCCACTTT.

V is TRBV7-8 and J is TRBJ1-2, with a weak D call TRBD1 (6 bases). V lost 6 bases and J 7 bases, leaving 21 bases between the germline ends. Germline assignment: CDR1 SGHVS and CDR2 FQNEAQ. The CDR3 runs 15 residues. The CDR3 loop is CASSQQGGGGTGYTF. The CDR3 DNA follows: TGTGCCAGCAGTCAACAAGGGGGGGGCGGTACTGGCTACACCTTC.

This rearrangement joins TRBV20-1 to TRBJ2-7, with D unclear. CDR1 and CDR2 (germline): DFQATT, SNEGSKA (reference sequence). V was trimmed by 4 bases and J by 7 bases, leaving 11 bases between them. This CDR3 is 11 amino acids long. The chain's CDR3 is CSATTRDEQYF. CDR3 coding DNA: TGCAGTGCTACGACAAGGGATGAGCAGTACTTC.

Turning to this clonotype: This may stem from a read error, because a much larger clone lies one nucleotide away. The rearrangement uses TRBV4-1 and TRBJ2-7, with 7 bases identical to TRBD2. The junction had 11 bases not matched to a gene; V was cut back by 0 bases and J by 3 bases. The CDR3 is made up of 17 amino acids. Germline V gene lookup returns CDR1 MGHRA and CDR2 YSYEKL. DNA of the CDR3: TGCGCCAGCAGCCAAGAGGGAGGGCTAGCTGAAGGCTACGAGCAGTACTTC. It specifies CASSQEGGLAEGYEQYF.